This entry lists 13 T cell receptor beta chains sequenced from one sample in a study of early T cells in non-severe SARS-CoV-2 infection. Each CDR3 protein is one row after TCRdb ran MiXCR on the 5' RACE reads. In the table there are over 45,000 distinct CDR3 sequences, less than 15% of which are singletons. The sample was whole blood, taken at baseline. The source of these receptors is an adult who was a healthcare worker with PCR-confirmed SARS-CoV-2 infection or an uninfected control (not recorded which).

This clonotype was detected only a few times. DNA for the CDR3: TGTGCCAGCAGTCTTGGACAGGGGCCATACAATGAGCAGTTCTTC. Translation: CASSLGQGPYNEQFF. The chain combines TRBV12-3 or TRBV12-4 with TRBJ2-1; TRBD1 matches 9 bases. The CDR3 covers 15 residues. V shed 5 bases, J shed 4 bases, and the junction held 6 bases outside the gene matches.

This clonotype was picked up many times. The J gene is TRBJ2-7, the V gene TRBV7-8; D is uncertain. Germline lookup yields CDR1 SGHVS and CDR2 FQNEAQ. V lost 5 bases to trimming and J lost 3 bases, with 14 bases between them. This CDR3 spans 14 amino acids. DNA for the CDR3: TGTGCCAGCAGCACCGGAACCTACAACTACGAGCAGTACTTC. Its protein is CASSTGTYNYEQYF.

This clonotype was recorded a few times. The chain employs TRBV28 and TRBJ2-1, with 11 bases lining up with TRBD1. From germline, CDR1 is MDHEN and CDR2 SYDVKM. CDR3 length: 15 residues. V dropped 4 bases and J dropped 3; count of bases not matched to a gene: 2. The chain's CDR3 is CASSSGQGDYNEQFF. The CDR3 bases are TGTGCCAGCAGTTCGGGACAGGGGGACTACAATGAGCAGTTCTTC.

This clonotype was detected a few times. This chain joins TRBV7-9 and TRBJ2-2; D not certain. The V end lost 6 bases, the J end lost 3 bases, and 14 bases lay between the germline ends. Per the germline V gene, CDR1 is SEHNR and CDR2 is FQNEAQ (reference sequence). The CDR3 is 15 residues long. The CDR3 nucleotides are TGTGCCAGCAGAGTAGATGAGCCCTACACCGGGGAGCTGTTTTTT. Protein product: CASRVDEPYTGELFF. The entire variable domain, with the rest obtained from reference TRBV7-9 and TRBJ2-2, is as follows: DTGVSQNPRHKITKRGQNVTFRCDPISEHNRLYWYRQTLGQGPEFLTYFQNEAQLEKSRLLSDRFSAERPKGSFSTLEIQRTEQGDSAMYLCASRVDEPYTGELFFGEGSRLTVL.

This clonotype was seen only a few times. The genes are TRBV7-9 and TRBJ2-5, with D perhaps matching TRBD1 or TRBD2 (5 bases each). CDR1 and CDR2 from the germline V gene are SEHNR and FQNEAQ (reference sequence). The V and J ends lost 0 bases and 4 bases respectively, with 12 bases between them. The CDR3 is made up of 15 amino acids. DNA of the CDR3: TGTGCCAGCAGCTTAGCGGGACGGGTCGCAGAGACCCAGTACTTC. Translation gives CASSLAGRVAETQYF.

In this sample, this clonotype turned up a few times. The rearrangement joins TRBV7-8 to TRBJ2-7; the D is unclear. Germline V CDR1 and CDR2: SGHVS, FQNEAQ. CDR3 length: 11 amino acids. The V gene lost 5 bases and the J gene lost 6 bases, with 8 bases spanning the gap. CDR3 loop: CASSAPGEQYF. The CDR3 DNA follows: TGTGCCAGCAGCGCCCCAGGCGAGCAGTACTTC. The whole variable domain, remainder taken from reference TRBV7-8 and TRBJ2-7, is GAGVSQSPRYKVAKRGQDVALRCDPISGHVSLFWYQQALGQGPEFLTYFQNEAQLDKSGLPSDRFFAERPEGSVSTLKIQRTQQEDSAVYLCASSAPGEQYFGPGTRLTVT.

This chain links TRBV6-6 with TRBJ1-5; D unclear. CDR3 length: 12 residues. CDR1 is MNHNY and CDR2 is SVGAGI in the germline V gene (reference sequence). Trimming cost V 0 bases and J 12 bases, with 9 bases left between them. The CDR3, as DNA: TGTGCCAGCAGTTACTCGAAGGCAGACCAGCATTTT. Amino acid sequence: CASSYSKADQHF.

The table lists this clonotype with a few counts. V is TRBV20-1 and J is TRBJ2-2; D call uncertain. Trimming cost V 2 bases and J 4 bases, with 5 bases left between them. Looked up from germline, CDR1 is DFQATT and CDR2 is SNEGSKA (reference sequence). The CDR3 sequence is 12 residues long. The CDR3: CSARNTTGELFF. The CDR3 DNA is TGCAGTGCTAGAAATACCACCGGGGAGCTGTTTTTT.

This clonotype has just a few counts. The rearrangement uses TRBV29-1 and TRBJ2-3, with TRBD2 matching 13 bases. Looked up from germline, CDR1 is SQVTM and CDR2 is ANQGSEA. The trim removed 8 bases at V and 1 base at J, leaving 6 bases unmatched. The CDR3 length is 15 residues. This CDR3 reads CSPGLAGVGTDTQYF. Here the CDR3 DNA reads TGCAGCCCCGGACTAGCGGGAGTAGGCACAGATACGCAGTATTTT.

The chain joins TRBV5-6 to TRBJ2-7; the D gene is possibly TRBD1 (6 bases). Germline CDR1 reads SGHDT; CDR2 reads YYEEEE. This CDR3 contains 14 residues. The V and J ends lost 4 bases and 1 base respectively, with 12 bases between them. As DNA, the CDR3 is TGTGCCAGCAGCCCGACAGGAAAATCCTACGAGCAGTACTTC. Protein sequence: CASSPTGKSYEQYF.

This clonotype showed up just once. The germline gene is not matched at one end of the junction; a read error may be the cause. The chain links TRBV5-6 to TRBJ1-5; D remains ambiguous. The CDR3 runs to 13 residues. The germline gives CDR1 SGHDT, CDR2 YYEEEE. This CDR3 is CASSVDGNQPQHF. Here the CDR3 DNA reads TGTGCCAGCAGCGTAGACGGCAATCAGCCCCAACATTTT.

As concerns this clonotype: This may be a read error, as it is one base from a much larger clone. The conserved closing phenylalanine or tryptophan is absent in this CDR3, likely reflecting a read error. The chain links TRBV29-1 to TRBJ2-3; 10 nucleotides align to TRBD2. The CDR3 totals 14 residues. With 4 bases clipped from V and 6 bases from J, the junction kept 7 bases outside the gene matches. Germline CDR1 is SQVTM and CDR2 is ANQGSEA. In DNA form, the CDR3 reads TGCAGCGTTGCTCGGACTAGCGGTCCGGATACGCAGTATTTA. Its translation is CSVARTSGPDTQYL.

This clonotype has just a few counts. The CDR3 sequence is CASKVGQRGQRRDTQYF. The DNA for the CDR3 is TGCGCCAGCAAGGTCGGGCAGCGGGGCCAAAGACGAGATACGCAGTATTTT. The chain employs TRBV10-2 and TRBJ2-3, with 7 bases matching TRBD2. Germline loops: CDR1 WSHSY, CDR2 SAAADI. J lost 5 bases, V lost 7 bases, and 18 bases had no gene match. The CDR3 sequence is 17 residues long.